The 8 T cell receptor beta chains listed next were all sequenced from one sample in a study of PD-L1 blockade in urothelial cancer. The time point: pretreatment peripheral blood. Sequencing was performed with immunoSEQ multiplex PCR; in TCRdb, only in-frame clones are kept and a portion is missing. Among under 55,000 clones, around 80% were seen once, and the ten largest hold about 3.2%. Specimen: PBMCs, collected around atezolizumab (anti-PD-L1) treatment. Receptors were obtained from a man in his 70s with urothelial cancer.

V gene TRBV18 combines with J gene TRBJ2-1; D gene ambiguous. This CDR3 spans 13 amino acids. CDR1 KGHSH and CDR2 LQKENI come from the germline V gene. Trimming cost V 6 bases and J 0 bases, with 6 bases left between them. CDR3: CASSLSSYNEQFF. As DNA, the CDR3 is TGTGCCAGCTCCCTGAGCTCCTACAATGAGCAGTTCTTC.

The chain uses TRBV28 and TRBJ1-2; D is unresolved. CDR3 length: 13 amino acids. The germline V gene encodes CDR1 MDHEN and CDR2 SYDVKM. V gave up 6 bases and J gave up 5 bases, with 13 bases separating them. The chain's CDR3 is CASSSEARYGYTF. CDR3 coding DNA: TGTGCCAGCAGCTCCGAAGCGAGATATGGCTACACCTTC.

The chain employs TRBV28 and TRBJ2-1; D possibly corresponds to TRBD2 (6 bases). The V gene's germline CDR1 is MDHEN and CDR2 SYDVKM. The CDR3 has 12 residues. Trimming stripped 5 bases from V and 12 bases from J, with 14 bases between. The CDR3 bases are TGTGCCAGCAGTGCCCAGCGGGTGGGGCAGTTCTTC. This encodes CASSAQRVGQFF. The variable domain in full, completed from reference TRBV28 and TRBJ2-1, reads DVKVTQSSRYLVKRTGEKVFLECVQDMDHENMFWYRQDPGLGLRLIYFSYDVKMKEKGDIPEGYSVSREKKERFSLILESASTNQTSMYLCASSAQRVGQFFGPGTRLTVL.

The chain uses TRBV27 and TRBJ1-5; 7 bases align to TRBD1. Per the germline V gene, CDR1 is MNHEY and CDR2 is SMNVEV (reference sequence). V gave up 7 bases and J gave up 5 bases; unmatched junction bases: 5. The CDR3 extends over 13 amino acids. CDR3: CASTEGADQPQHF. The CDR3 coding sequence is TGTGCCAGCACTGAGGGGGCAGATCAGCCCCAGCATTTT.

The chain couples TRBV4-2 to TRBJ2-1; 7 bases are a match to TRBD2. The CDR3 extends over 17 amino acids. Germline CDR1 reads LGHNA; CDR2 reads YNFKEQ. The V and J ends lost 1 base and 5 bases, in that order; junction bases with no gene match: 11. The CDR3 loop is CASSQGSAGLADNEQFF. The DNA for the CDR3 is TGTGCCAGCAGCCAAGGGTCGGCAGGGCTAGCGGACAATGAGCAGTTCTTC.

The rearrangement joins TRBV9 to TRBJ1-2; no clear D. V was cut by 0 bases and J by 8 bases, with 11 bases left in between. Germline V gene sequence: CDR1 SGDLS, CDR2 YYNGEE. The CDR3 is made up of 13 amino acids. DNA for the CDR3: TGTGCCAGCAGCGTAGCTGCGGAGGCGGGCTACACCTTC. Translating gives CASSVAAEAGYTF.

The table lists this clone with a count of one. The chain employs TRBV28 and TRBJ1-2, with a possible D match to TRBD1 (6 bases). The CDR3 runs 20 residues. The germline gives CDR1 MDHEN, CDR2 SYDVKM. V was cut by 6 bases and J by 3 bases, with 32 bases left in between. The chain's CDR3 is CASRGANPRDPGRVYYGYTF. CDR3 in DNA: TGTGCCAGCAGGGGGGCCAACCCACGGGACCCAGGGAGGGTCTACTATGGCTACACCTTC.

This clone was seen once. This CDR3 is CASSHNTGTSGFYYEQYF. For the CDR3, the DNA is TGTGCCAGCAGTCATAACACCGGGACTAGCGGGTTTTACTACGAGCAGTACTTC. This chain joins TRBV27 and TRBJ2-7; 12 nucleotides match TRBD2. Germline V gene data show CDR1 as MNHEY and CDR2 as SMNVEV (reference sequence). With 5 bases clipped from V and 3 bases from J, the junction kept 14 bases outside the gene matches. CDR3 length: 18 residues.